Listed below are T cell receptor beta chains from one sample, sequenced in a study of cytomegalovirus exposure and HLA in healthy donors. The repertoire was sequenced with immunoSEQ multiplex PCR; TCRdb's copy has only in-frame clones and lacks some. The data show about 120,000 clones, with approximately 90% seen just once and just under 6.5% held by the top ten. The sequencing input was PBMCs. The receptors come from a woman aged 18-35 years in good health and CMV-seropositive. Each CDR3 is given with its conserved first and last residue. The D gene is left open where the match is weak. Clone size, where shown, is once, few, many, or a class for clones that have expanded.

size	D	J	V	length	DNA	CDR3
NA	TRBD2	TRBJ2-5	TRBV14	18	TGTGCCAGCAGCCAAGAGGGACTAGCGAGTAGGGTCGGAGAGACCCAGTACTTC	CASSQEGLASRVGETQYF
NA	NA	TRBJ2-5	TRBV29-1	13	TGCAGCGTCCGTCCTGGAGGGAAAGAGACCCAGTACTTC	CSVRPGGKETQYF
NA	NA	TRBJ1-3	TRBV5-4	14	TGTGCCAGCAGCTCCGGGACATTTGGAAACACCATATATTTT	CASSSGTFGNTIYF
NA	TRBD2	TRBJ2-3	TRBV2	16	TGTGCCAGCAGTGAAGGACTAGCGGGAGGTGGGGATACGCAGTATTTT	CASSEGLAGGGDTQYF
NA	TRBD2	TRBJ2-1	TRBV7-9	14	TGTGCCAGCAGCCGTAGCGGGGGGCACGACGAGCAGTTCTTC	CASSRSGGHDEQFF
NA	NA	TRBJ1-2	TRBV19	19	TGTGCCAGTAGTATAAGAGCGCGGAGGGTCCCCTCAACCCACTATGGCTACACCTTC	CASSIRARRVPSTHYGYTF
NA	TRBD1	TRBJ1-3	TRBV5-1	15	TGCGCCAGTCAACAGGGGGGGCAAGCTGGAAACACCATATATTTT	CASQQGGQAGNTIYF
NA	TRBD2	TRBJ2-3	TRBV7-3	16	TGTGCCAGCAGCTTAGGCGGGGGGGCCAGTCGGGATACGCAGTATTTT	CASSLGGGASRDTQYF
NA	TRBD1	TRBJ2-6	TRBV9	18	TGTGCCAGCGCGCTAACCGGGACAGCAAGCTCTGGGGCCAACGTCCTGACTTTC	CASALTGTASSGANVLTF
NA	TRBD1	TRBJ2-5	TRBV6-1	14	TGTGCCAGCAGTACTCGGGACAGGGTCGAGACCCAGTACTTC	CASSTRDRVETQYF
NA	TRBD1	TRBJ1-2	TRBV5-4	13	TGTGCCAGCAGCTCACAAGGGGGCTGGGGCTACACCTTC	CASSSQGGWGYTF
NA	NA	TRBJ2-1	TRBV7-9	19	TGTGCCAGCAGCCAAGGGACTTTCTCTCCTCAGCGGATTCCAAATGAGCAGTTCTTC	CASSQGTFSPQRIPNEQFF
NA	NA	TRBJ2-3	TRBV12-5	13	TGTGCTAGTGGTTTGAACGAGTTAGATACGCAGTATTTT	CASGLNELDTQYF
NA	NA	TRBJ1-1	TRBV15	14	TGTGCCACCAGGTTACTTTTACAGGGCCCTGAAGCTTTCTTT	CATRLLLQGPEAFF
few	NA	TRBJ1-4	TRBV18	15	TGTGCCAGCTCACCATCGCAACAGCTTAATGAAAAACTGTTTTTT	CASSPSQQLNEKLFF
NA	NA	TRBJ1-2	TRBV9	15	TGTGCCAGCAGCGTCTCGACTCCGTCCGCAGGGGGCTACACCTTC	CASSVSTPSAGGYTF
NA	TRBD2	TRBJ2-1	TRBV30	13	TGTGCCTGGAGTGTGGGTAGCGGGAATGAGCAGTTCTTC	CAWSVGSGNEQFF
NA	NA	TRBJ2-3	TRBV28	16	TGTGCCAGCAGTCCGTCGGGACATCATTACACAGATACGCAGTATTTT	CASSPSGHHYTDTQYF
NA	TRBD1	TRBJ2-5	TRBV6-1	14	TGTGCCAGCAGTAGGGACAGGGGAGGAGAGACCCAGTACTTC	CASSRDRGGETQYF
once	TRBD2	TRBJ2-1	TRBV7-3	19	TGTGCCAGCAGCATCCTTGGGACTAGCAATACGGGGCCGTACAATGAGCAGTTCTTC	CASSILGTSNTGPYNEQFF
NA	NA	TRBJ2-7	TRBV7-2	14	TGTGCCAGCAGCCCCCGGGACACCCTCTACGAGCAGTACTTC	CASSPRDTLYEQYF
NA	NA	TRBJ1-2	TRBV11-2	16	TGTGCCAGCAGCTTAGATGGCACAGGGAACTACTATGGCTACACCTTC	CASSLDGTGNYYGYTF
once	TRBD1	TRBJ1-5	TRBV19	13	TGTGCCACCGCCGACAGGGACCATCAGCCCCAGCATTTT	CATADRDHQPQHF
NA	NA	TRBJ1-5	TRBV7-9	13	TGTGCCAGCAGCTCCGGGGGGGATCAGCCCCAGCATTTT	CASSSGGDQPQHF
NA	TRBD1	TRBJ1-1	TRBV18	15	TGTGCCAGCTCACCTGGGACAGGTCTGGACACTGAAGCTTTCTTT	CASSPGTGLDTEAFF
NA	NA	TRBJ2-1	TRBV7-9	14	TGTGCCAGCAGCCCCCGGACAGACTACAATGAGCAGTTCTTC	CASSPRTDYNEQFF
once	NA	TRBJ1-3	TRBV30	14	TGTGCCTGGAATCTAGGGGGTTTTGGAAACACCATATATTTT	CAWNLGGFGNTIYF
NA	TRBD1	TRBJ2-5	TRBV11-1	15	TGTGCCAGCAGTTTCGGGGACAGACTTCCCGAGACCCAGTACTTC	CASSFGDRLPETQYF
NA	TRBD1	TRBJ2-7	TRBV28	13	TGTGCCAGCAGTCGGACAGGGACCTACGAGCAGTACTTC	CASSRTGTYEQYF